This T cell receptor (beta chain) was sequenced in a study of identical twins. This clonotype came up a few times. The germline V gene encodes CDR1 MNHEY and CDR2 SMNVEV (reference sequence). The CDR3 has 18 residues. V shed 8 bases, J shed 2 bases, and the junction held 19 bases outside the gene matches. Template switching, a step in the protocol, added a universal primer site, and cDNA carried unique molecular identifiers. A single record per CDR3 protein comes from TCRdb applying MiXCR to the 5' RACE reads. The table shows around 290,000 distinct CDR3 sequences, with less than 9.5% occurring only once. These data were also filed under a second study, of yellow fever vaccine responses in identical twins.

The receptor was derived from a woman between 18 and 29 years old in good health. The sample was CD8+ T cells sorted from blood. J is TRBJ2-3 and V is TRBV27; 7 nucleotides agree with TRBD2. This chain's CDR3 is CASYPVAPSLASTDTQYF. CDR3 sequence (DNA): TGTGCCAGCTACCCCGTGGCCCCCTCACTAGCGTCCACAGATACGCAGTATTTT.